The 8 T cell receptor beta chains listed next were all sequenced from one sample in a study of blood T cell repertoires in COVID-19. Libraries were prepared by immunoSEQ multiplex PCR; TCRdb keeps only in-frame clonotypes and omits some of them. The table lists about 82,000 clones, more than 75% of them singletons. Sequencing used peripheral blood. The receptors stem from a man aged 45-65 years with active or convalescent COVID-19.

The chain recombines TRBV7-8 with TRBJ1-2; TRBD1 matches at 8 bases. Germline lookup yields CDR1 SGHVS and CDR2 FQNEAQ. The junction had 6 bases not matched to a gene; V was cut back by 1 base and J by 8 bases. CDR3 length equals 14 residues. CDR3 in amino acids: CASSLVQGAQGYTF. The CDR3 DNA is TGTGCCAGCAGCTTAGTGCAGGGGGCACAGGGCTACACCTTC.

CDR3 protein: CASSLTTGGNSPLHF. Written as DNA, the CDR3 is TGTGCCAGCAGTTTAACAACAGGAGGGAATTCACCCCTCCACTTT. This sequence joins TRBV28 and TRBJ1-6, with a weak D call TRBD1 (5 bases). The CDR3 is made up of 15 amino acids. The V gene's germline CDR1 is MDHEN and CDR2 SYDVKM. V dropped 2 bases and J dropped 7 bases, with 12 bases sitting between them.

The rearrangement links TRBV6-5 to TRBJ1-5, with a weak D call TRBD1 (5 bases). This CDR3 comprises 14 residues. Germline assignment: CDR1 MNHEY and CDR2 SVGAGI. Trimming stripped 6 bases from V and 7 bases from J, with 16 bases between. CDR3 region: CASRSTAEGQPQHF. CDR3 sequence (DNA): TGTGCCAGCAGATCGACAGCGGAGGGACAGCCCCAGCATTTT.

The chain couples TRBV19 to TRBJ2-3; D not resolved. Germline V gene lookup returns CDR1 LNHDA and CDR2 SQIVND (reference sequence). V was pared by 4 bases and J by 0 bases, with 14 bases between. The CDR3 totals 16 residues. CDR3 loop: CASSSRQPSSTDTQYF. The CDR3 DNA reads TGTGCCAGTAGTAGCCGACAACCTTCTAGCACAGATACGCAGTATTTT.

This chain joins TRBV4-1 and TRBJ2-7; weak D call: TRBD1 (5 bases). Germline-derived CDR1 and CDR2 are MGHRA and YSYEKL. The CDR3 covers 16 residues. The germline V and J ends were trimmed by 0 bases and 2 bases, with 14 bases remaining between them. The CDR3 is CASSQEVRQLAYEQYF. The CDR3 DNA sequence: TGCGCCAGCAGCCAAGAAGTAAGACAGCTGGCCTACGAGCAGTACTTC.

The rearrangement joins TRBV28 to TRBJ1-1; possibly TRBD1 for D (5 bases). The CDR3 has 13 amino acids. CDR1 is MDHEN and CDR2 is SYDVKM in the germline V gene. Deletions cut 10 bases from V and 3 bases from J, with 15 bases between. CDR3 amino acids: CATLGESYTEAFF. CDR3 DNA sequence: TGTGCCACCTTAGGGGAATCATACACTGAAGCTTTCTTT.

The chain carries TRBV30 and TRBJ2-7, with a tentative D call TRBD1 (6 bases). The V end was cut by 7 bases, the J end by 1 base, with 20 bases between. From germline, CDR1 is GTSNPN and CDR2 SVGIG (reference sequence). The CDR3 runs 15 residues. CDR3 sequence reads: CAYSQGPEFSYEQYF. CDR3 coding DNA: TGTGCCTACTCACAGGGTCCCGAATTTTCCTACGAGCAGTACTTC.

This chain joins TRBV28 and TRBJ2-7; TRBD1 is a possible D gene (6 bases). The CDR3 is made up of 13 amino acids. V was clipped by 7 bases and J by 4 bases, with 14 bases between them. From germline, CDR1 is MDHEN and CDR2 SYDVKM. Here the CDR3 reads CASIQGPAYEQYF. In nucleotides, the CDR3 is TGTGCCAGCATACAGGGACCGGCGTACGAGCAGTACTTC.